This T cell receptor (beta chain) was sequenced for a study of T cell clonotyping in hematopoietic cell transplantation. The V gene end was trimmed by 1 base and the J gene end by 10 bases; junction bases not matched to a gene: 7. The CDR3 sequence is 15 residues long. Germline-derived CDR1 and CDR2 are GTSNPN and SVGIG (reference sequence). Assay: immunoSEQ multiplex PCR; the TCRdb copy retains only in-frame clones and omits some. The table includes about 12,000 clones, about nine tenths detected once. The source of this sequence is a man younger than 40 in good health. Some clones in this sample may be carry-over from other donors' samples. The chain has TRBV30 and TRBJ1-6, with 10 bases matching TRBD1. The sequencing input was peripheral blood mononuclear cells. The CDR3 bases are TGTGCCTGGAGTGCGCCCTGGACAGGGGGATCACCCCTCCACTTT. Amino acids: CAWSAPWTGGSPLHF.